The rows below give T cell receptor beta chains drawn from one sample of a study of post-analysis software for immune sequencing data. One entry per CDR3 protein results from TCRdb running MiXCR on the PCR reads. The repertoire holds about 210,000 distinct CDR3 sequences, with 25% to 30% as singletons. The sequenced sample consisted of blood. These receptors originate from a girl between 2 and 17 years old with multiple sclerosis. The CDR3 runs from the conserved cysteine through the conserved F or W. A D gene is named only where the DNA matches it firmly. Size is stated for part of the rows, as once, few or many counts, or as a class when the clone is expanded.

TRBD2 | 15 | TRBJ2-7 | TRBV7-2 | NA | CASSKRLAGDYEQYF | TGTGCCAGCAGTAAGAGACTAGCGGGGGACTACGAGCAGTACTTC
NA | 14 | TRBJ1-1 | TRBV20-1 | few | CSARAGVLNTEAFF | TGCAGTGCTAGGGCTGGTGTGTTGAACACTGAAGCTTTCTTT
NA | 13 | TRBJ2-2 | TRBV27 | few | CASRKRNTGELFF | TGTGCCAGCAGAAAACGAAACACCGGGGAGCTGTTTTTT
TRBD1 | 16 | TRBJ1-1 | TRBV7-9 | NA | CASSPAGTGGNTKAFF | TGTGCCAGCAGCCCCGCTGGGACAGGGGGGAACACTAAAGCTTTCTTT
TRBD2 | 15 | TRBJ2-5 | TRBV28 | NA | CTSSLLAGVRETQYF | TGTACCAGCAGTTTGCTAGCGGGAGTACGAGAGACCCAGTACTTC
NA | 14 | TRBJ2-7 | TRBV28 | many | CASSIPGSTYEQYF | TGTGCCAGCAGTATACCGGGTTCTACCTACGAGCAGTACTTC
NA | 14 | TRBJ1-6 | TRBV28 | few | CASSSDGDNSPLHF | TGTGCCAGCAGCTCGGACGGAGATAATTCACCCCTCCACTTT
NA | 15 | TRBJ2-5 | TRBV5-5 | few | CASSLSSGYQETQYF | TGTGCCAGCAGCTTGTCGTCGGGGTACCAAGAGACCCAGTACTTC
NA | 13 | TRBJ2-1 | TRBV29-1 | few | CSVDSVSWDEQFF | TGCAGCGTTGATTCGGTTAGTTGGGATGAGCAGTTCTTC
NA | 14 | TRBJ1-5 | TRBV3-1 | many | CASSQGHSNQPQHF | TGTGCCAGCAGCCAAGGTCATAGCAATCAGCCCCAGCATTTT
TRBD2 | 15 | TRBJ2-7 | TRBV15 | many | CATSLSGANSYEQYF | TGTGCCACCAGCTTGAGCGGGGCAAACTCCTACGAGCAGTACTTC
TRBD1 | 14 | TRBJ1-1 | TRBV20-1 | many | CSATKRTGGTEAFF | TGCAGTGCTACGAAAAGGACAGGGGGGACTGAAGCTTTCTTT
NA | 14 | TRBJ2-3 | TRBV14 | NA | CASSPITGGDTQYF | TGTGCCAGCAGCCCGATAACCGGTGGAGATACGCAGTATTTT
NA | 16 | TRBJ2-1 | TRBV7-2 | many | CASSLGGRGGLAVLFF | TGTGCCAGCAGCTTAGGAGGCAGGGGCGGGCTAGCCGTCTTGTTCTTC
NA | 11 | TRBJ2-1 | TRBV10-3 | few | CAISEYNEQFF | TGTGCCATCAGTGAGTACAATGAGCAGTTCTTC
NA | 16 | TRBJ2-4 | TRBV20-1 | many | CSARQWTTRGGNIQYF | TGCAGTGCTAGACAGTGGACGACTCGGGGTGGAAACATTCAGTACTTC
NA | 13 | TRBJ1-5 | TRBV29-1 | few | CSVAGAPNQPRHF | TGCAGCGTTGCAGGGGCCCCGAATCAGCCCCGGCATTTT
TRBD2 | 15 | TRBJ2-3 | TRBV20-1 | many | CSAVNSGARTDTQYF | TGCAGTGCTGTCAATAGCGGGGCACGCACAGATACGCAGTATTTT
NA | 15 | TRBJ1-1 | TRBV4-1 | NA | CASSQGQAQNTEAFF | TGCGCCAGCAGCCAAGGGCAGGCGCAGAACACTGAAGCTTTCTTT
TRBD2 | 16 | TRBJ2-3 | TRBV6-5 | NA | CASSSRGTSVPDTQYF | TGTGCCAGCAGTTCCAGGGGGACTAGCGTCCCAGATACGCAGTATTTT
NA | 18 | TRBJ2-6 | TRBV14 | few | CASSLTRGPPVGANVLTF | TGTGCCAGCAGCCTCACCAGGGGACCCCCCGTCGGGGCCAACGTCCTGACTTTC
NA | 12 | TRBJ2-1 | TRBV5-6 | many | CASSWAVNEQFF | TGTGCCAGCAGCTGGGCGGTAAATGAGCAGTTCTTC
NA | 15 | TRBJ2-7 | TRBV4-1 | few | CASTRSPGLGDEQYF | TGCGCCAGCACCCGAAGCCCGGGCCTGGGCGACGAGCAGTACTTC
NA | 13 | TRBJ2-5 | TRBV5-1 | few | CASGRADQETQYF | TGCGCCAGCGGACGGGCGGACCAAGAGACCCAGTACTTC
TRBD1 | 17 | TRBJ1-5 | TRBV28 | few | CASLSSSTGGVRQPQHF | TGTGCCAGTCTCTCAAGTTCGACAGGGGGGGTTCGTCAGCCCCAGCATTTT
NA | 15 | TRBJ1-5 | TRBV2 | NA | CASSVAGLNGQPQHF | TGTGCCAGCAGTGTAGCGGGGCTGAACGGCCAGCCCCAGCATTTT
NA | 12 | TRBJ1-1 | TRBV12-3/TRBV12-4 | NA | CATHTSFSEAFF | TGTGCCACCCACACAAGTTTTTCCGAAGCTTTCTTT
TRBD2 | 15 | TRBJ2-7 | TRBV4-1 | NA | CASRPTSGDYNERYF | TGCGCCAGCAGGCCCACTAGCGGGGATTACAATGAGCGGTACTTC
TRBD2 | 16 | TRBJ2-1 | TRBV11-3 | NA | CTSSIISGRIRVEQFF | TGTACCAGCAGCATCATTAGCGGGAGGATTCGTGTTGAGCAGTTCTTC
NA | 13 | TRBJ1-2 | TRBV11-2 | NA | CASSLGTHVGYTF | TGTGCCAGCAGCTTAGGGACCCACGTCGGCTACACCTTC
NA | 14 | TRBJ1-1 | TRBV5-1 | NA | CASRPDPMNTEAFF | TGCGCCAGCAGACCCGACCCTATGAACACTGAAGCTTTCTTT
TRBD2 | 14 | TRBJ2-1 | TRBV7-9 | many | CASSRLAVYNEQFF | TGTGCCAGCAGCCGACTAGCGGTGTACAATGAGCAGTTCTTC
NA | 14 | TRBJ2-3 | TRBV5-1 | NA | CASSLGISTDKQYF | TGCGCCAGCAGCTTAGGCATTAGCACAGATAAGCAGTATTTT
NA | 17 | TRBJ2-7 | TRBV5-1 | many | CASSLWPASARTYEQYF | TGCGCCAGCAGCTTGTGGCCTGCTAGCGCCAGAACCTACGAGCAGTACTTC
NA | 13 | TRBJ2-7 | TRBV29-1 | once | CSVCVVPVGEQYF | TGCAGCGTTTGTGTGGTCCCCGTGGGGGAGCAGTACTTC
NA | 15 | TRBJ1-4 | TRBV28 | NA | CASSLAGARNEKLFF | TGTGCCAGCAGTTTAGCAGGGGCCCGTAATGAAAAACTGTTTTTT
NA | 14 | TRBJ1-4 | TRBV20-1 | NA | CSARAVEPREKLFF | TGCAGTGCTAGAGCCGTAGAGCCGAGGGAAAAACTGTTTTTT
TRBD1 | 16 | TRBJ1-2 | TRBV10-3 | many | CAISPSPGTATYGYTF | TGTGCCATCAGCCCATCTCCCGGGACAGCTACTTATGGCTACACCTTC
TRBD1 | 16 | TRBJ1-2 | TRBV5-1 | many | CASSLEGQGANYGYTF | TGCGCCAGCAGCTTGGAGGGTCAGGGGGCGAACTATGGCTACACCTTC
NA | 11 | TRBJ1-2 | TRBV7-9 | few | CASSPQYGYTF | TGTGCCAGCAGCCCACAATATGGCTACACCTTC
NA | 13 | TRBJ1-1 | TRBV28 | few | CASIDALNTEAFF | TGTGCCAGCATAGATGCCCTGAACACTGAAGCTTTCTTT
NA | 12 | TRBJ2-3 | TRBV28 | many | CASSRLGYTQYF | TGTGCCAGCAGCCGACTGGGGTATACGCAGTATTTT
TRBD1 | 15 | TRBJ2-2 | TRBV11-3 | NA | CASSSGGQGAGELFF | TGTGCCAGCAGCTCCGGGGGACAGGGGGCCGGGGAGCTGTTTTTT
NA | 13 | TRBJ1-1 | TRBV6-6 | NA | CASRGSKNTEAFF | TGTGCCAGCAGGGGCAGCAAGAACACTGAAGCTTTCTTT
NA | 13 | TRBJ2-7 | TRBV4-2 | few | CAGSQGRQYEQYF | TGTGCCGGCAGCCAAGGCCGGCAATACGAGCAGTACTTC
NA | 13 | TRBJ1-2 | TRBV12-3/TRBV12-4 | many | CASSRGEASANTF | TGTGCCAGCAGCCGGGGTGAGGCAAGTGCGAACACCTTC
TRBD1 | 15 | TRBJ1-1 | TRBV7-8 | NA | CASSSPGQGGTEAFF | TGTGCCAGCAGCTCGCCGGGACAGGGAGGCACTGAAGCTTTCTTT
TRBD1 | 14 | TRBJ2-1 | TRBV29-1 | many | CSVGFGTGRNEQFF | TGCAGCGTTGGATTCGGGACAGGGAGGAATGAGCAGTTCTTC
NA | 14 | TRBJ2-3 | TRBV5-1 | NA | CASSQTPLGDTQYF | TGCGCCAGCAGCCAGACACCACTGGGAGATACGCAGTATTTT
TRBD2 | 13 | TRBJ2-7 | TRBV18 | NA | CASSPGLAEEQYF | TGTGCCAGCTCACCGGGACTAGCGGAGGAGCAGTACTTC
NA | 14 | TRBJ2-3 | TRBV7-2 | many | CASSFSRITDTQYF | TGTGCCAGCAGCTTTTCGCGCATCACAGATACGCAGTATTTT